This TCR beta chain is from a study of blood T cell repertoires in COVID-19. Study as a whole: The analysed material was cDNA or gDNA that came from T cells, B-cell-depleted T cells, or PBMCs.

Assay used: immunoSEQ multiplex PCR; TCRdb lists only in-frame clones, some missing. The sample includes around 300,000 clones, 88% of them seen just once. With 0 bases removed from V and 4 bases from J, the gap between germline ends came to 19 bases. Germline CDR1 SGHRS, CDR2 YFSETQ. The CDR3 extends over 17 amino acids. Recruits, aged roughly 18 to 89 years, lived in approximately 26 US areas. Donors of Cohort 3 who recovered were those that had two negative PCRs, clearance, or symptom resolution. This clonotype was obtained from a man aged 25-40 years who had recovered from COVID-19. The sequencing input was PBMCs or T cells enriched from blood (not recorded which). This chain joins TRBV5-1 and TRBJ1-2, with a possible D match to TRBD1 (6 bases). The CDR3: CASSLVIEPRGSYGYTF. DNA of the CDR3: TGCGCCAGCAGCTTGGTAATCGAGCCCAGGGGTAGCTATGGCTACACCTTC.